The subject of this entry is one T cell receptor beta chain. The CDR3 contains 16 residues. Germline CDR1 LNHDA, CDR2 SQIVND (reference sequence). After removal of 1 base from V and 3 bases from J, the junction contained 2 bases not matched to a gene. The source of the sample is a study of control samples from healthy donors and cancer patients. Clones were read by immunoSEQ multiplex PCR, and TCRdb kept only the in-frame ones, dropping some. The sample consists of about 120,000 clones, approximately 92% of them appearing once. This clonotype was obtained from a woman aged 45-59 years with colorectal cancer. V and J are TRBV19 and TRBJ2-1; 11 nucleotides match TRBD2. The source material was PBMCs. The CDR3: CASSIGLAGFYNEQFF. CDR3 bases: TGTGCCAGTAGTATAGGACTAGCGGGATTCTACAATGAGCAGTTCTTC.